Listed below are T cell receptor beta chains from one sample, sequenced in a study of T cells in Graves' hyperthyroidism and ophthalmopathy. In TCRdb, the multiplex PCR reads were re-called with MiXCR into one record per CDR3 protein. The table shows roughly 420,000 distinct CDR3 sequences, with approximately 15% occurring only once. The sequencing input was blood. These receptor sequences come from a woman in her late teens or twenties with Graves' hyperthyroidism. Both conserved end residues are part of each CDR3. The D gene is left open where the match is weak. Only some rows state a clone size, as once, few, many or a class for expanded clones.

size: many; J: TRBJ2-7; D: .; V: TRBV11-1; CDR3: CASSFDQGGSEQYF; DNA: TGTGCCAGCAGCTTCGACCAGGGAGGTAGCGAGCAGTACTTC
size: .; J: TRBJ2-2; D: .; V: TRBV20-1; CDR3: CSASRGLGWTGELFF; DNA: TGCAGTGCTTCTCGGGGTTTGGGATGGACCGGGGAGCTGTTTTTT
size: few; J: TRBJ1-3; D: .; V: TRBV6-1; CDR3: CASSGGSGNTIYF; DNA: TGTGCCAGCAGTGGAGGCTCTGGAAACACCATATATTTT
size: .; J: TRBJ1-1; D: TRBD1; V: TRBV27; CDR3: CASSLGTGTEAFF; DNA: TGTGCCAGCAGTTTAGGGACAGGGACTGAAGCTTTCTTT
size: many; J: TRBJ2-3; D: .; V: TRBV20-1; CDR3: CSARRVKSGGVAGDTQYF; DNA: TGCAGTGCTCGACGCGTTAAGTCTGGGGGTGTAGCAGGAGATACGCAGTATTTT
size: many; J: TRBJ2-5; D: .; V: TRBV11-2; CDR3: CASSLSRETQYF; DNA: TGTGCCAGCAGCTTATCTCGGGAGACCCAGTACTTC
size: many; J: TRBJ2-3; D: .; V: TRBV12-3/TRBV12-4; CDR3: CASSPTPGLPSTDTQYF; DNA: TGTGCCAGCAGCCCAACGCCGGGACTCCCTAGCACAGATACGCAGTATTTT
size: many; J: TRBJ2-7; D: TRBD2; V: TRBV6-1; CDR3: CASSSRLAGAYEQYF; DNA: TGTGCCAGCAGCTCAAGACTAGCGGGAGCCTACGAGCAGTACTTC
size: few; J: TRBJ2-7; D: .; V: TRBV19; CDR3: CASSGTGAYEQYF; DNA: TGTGCCAGTAGCGGGACTGGCGCCTACGAGCAGTACTTC
size: .; J: TRBJ2-7; D: .; V: TRBV19; CDR3: CASGATTTNHEQYF; DNA: TGTGCCTCCGGCGCAACGACCACCAACCACGAGCAGTACTTC
size: many; J: TRBJ2-5; D: .; V: TRBV30; CDR3: CAWGGPGEGETQYF; DNA: TGTGCCTGGGGCGGGCCAGGGGAGGGGGAGACCCAGTACTTC
size: .; J: TRBJ2-1; D: TRBD2; V: TRBV20-1; CDR3: CSARDIPGLAGGSSYNEQFF; DNA: TGCAGTGCTAGGGACATACCGGGACTAGCGGGAGGCAGCTCCTACAATGAGCAGTTCTTC
size: many; J: TRBJ2-5; D: .; V: TRBV28; CDR3: CASSPIRRGQEETQYF; DNA: TGTGCCAGCAGTCCCATCCGGCGGGGGCAGGAAGAGACCCAGTACTTC
size: few; J: TRBJ1-6; D: .; V: TRBV19; CDR3: CASRQGQNSPLHF; DNA: TGTGCCAGTAGGCAGGGCCAAAATTCACCCCTCCACTTT
size: many; J: TRBJ1-1; D: TRBD1; V: TRBV19; CDR3: CASRLSLAEKGQGGTEAFF; DNA: TGTGCCAGTCGTCTGTCCTTAGCCGAAAAGGGACAGGGCGGCACTGAAGCTTTCTTT
size: many; J: TRBJ1-1; D: TRBD1; V: TRBV19; CDR3: CASSLQGWDTEAFF; DNA: TGTGCCAGTAGTCTACAGGGGTGGGACACTGAAGCTTTCTTT
size: many; J: TRBJ1-2; D: .; V: TRBV28; CDR3: CASSLVGSQAYGYTF; DNA: TGTGCCAGCAGTTTGGTCGGGTCTCAAGCCTATGGCTACACCTTC
size: .; J: TRBJ1-5; D: .; V: TRBV6-5; CDR3: CASSYSSRGLTWEPQHF; DNA: TGTGCCAGCAGTTACTCTTCTAGGGGACTCACTTGGGAGCCCCAGCATTTT
size: many; J: TRBJ1-1; D: .; V: TRBV28; CDR3: CASSLFQPNTEAFF; DNA: TGTGCCAGCAGTTTATTTCAGCCGAACACTGAAGCTTTCTTT
size: once; J: TRBJ2-7; D: TRBD1; V: TRBV4-1; CDR3: CASSQRDREREQYF; DNA: TGCGCCAGCAGCCAACGAGACAGGGAGAGGGAGCAGTACTTC
size: many; J: TRBJ1-1; D: TRBD1; V: TRBV2; CDR3: CASSVGQGNTEAFF; DNA: TGTGCCAGCAGCGTCGGACAGGGGAACACTGAAGCTTTCTTT
size: .; J: TRBJ2-1; D: TRBD2; V: TRBV12-3/TRBV12-4; CDR3: CASSPLAGRHEQFF; DNA: TGTGCCAGCAGTCCACTAGCGGGAAGGCATGAGCAGTTCTTC
size: many; J: TRBJ1-5; D: .; V: TRBV28; CDR3: CASSFGVYQPQHF; DNA: TGTGCCAGCAGTTTCGGCGTATATCAGCCCCAGCATTTT
size: .; J: TRBJ2-1; D: TRBD2; V: TRBV20-1; CDR3: CSAKGWTSGEDSSYNEQFF; DNA: TGCAGTGCAAAGGGGTGGACTAGCGGAGAAGATAGCTCCTACAATGAGCAGTTCTTC
size: .; J: TRBJ2-1; D: TRBD2; V: TRBV28; CDR3: CASSLGGAGGGNEQFF; DNA: TGTGCCAGCAGTTTAGGTGGAGCGGGAGGGGGTAATGAGCAGTTCTTC
size: many; J: TRBJ1-2; D: .; V: TRBV7-9; CDR3: CASSSKAGADGYTF; DNA: TGTGCCAGCAGCTCTAAGGCGGGGGCAGATGGCTACACCTTC
size: many; J: TRBJ2-5; D: .; V: TRBV2; CDR3: CASSRKIIEISGGPQETQYF; DNA: TGTGCCAGCAGTAGGAAGATAATTGAGATTTCGGGGGGCCCACAAGAGACCCAGTACTTC
size: .; J: TRBJ2-5; D: .; V: TRBV11-2; CDR3: CASRTIAAREETQYF; DNA: TGTGCCAGCAGGACAATAGCGGCCCGGGAGGAGACCCAGTACTTC
size: many; J: TRBJ2-1; D: TRBD1; V: TRBV5-5; CDR3: CASSYRQGNEQFF; DNA: TGTGCCAGCAGCTACCGACAGGGGAATGAGCAGTTCTTC
size: many; J: TRBJ2-7; D: .; V: TRBV9; CDR3: CASSARGDGYEQYF; DNA: TGTGCCAGCAGCGCAAGGGGAGACGGGTACGAGCAGTACTTC
size: many; J: TRBJ2-3; D: .; V: TRBV20-1; CDR3: CSASRGAPTDTQYF; DNA: TGCAGTGCTAGTCGTGGTGCCCCCACAGATACGCAGTATTTT
size: many; J: TRBJ2-3; D: TRBD2; V: TRBV5-1; CDR3: CASSSGLALADTQYF; DNA: TGCGCCAGCAGCTCTGGACTAGCCCTTGCAGATACGCAGTATTTT
size: many; J: TRBJ1-1; D: .; V: TRBV12-5; CDR3: CASGLAPPGGPTEAFF; DNA: TGTGCTAGTGGTTTGGCCCCGCCGGGCGGACCCACTGAAGCTTTCTTT
size: many; J: TRBJ1-1; D: .; V: TRBV30; CDR3: CACSGVFAEAFF; DNA: TGTGCCTGCTCAGGGGTTTTTGCTGAAGCTTTCTTT
size: .; J: TRBJ2-6; D: TRBD2; V: TRBV5-1; CDR3: CASSPKTGGSGANVLTF; DNA: TGCGCCAGCAGCCCAAAGACGGGGGGGAGTGGGGCCAACGTCCTGACTTTC
size: many; J: TRBJ2-1; D: .; V: TRBV11-2; CDR3: CASSSTPSGTSYNEQFF; DNA: TGTGCCAGCAGCTCGACCCCCAGCGGGACATCCTACAATGAGCAGTTCTTC
size: .; J: TRBJ2-1; D: .; V: TRBV12-3/TRBV12-4; CDR3: CASSPVAVNEQFF; DNA: TGTGCCAGCAGCCCCGTAGCAGTCAATGAGCAGTTCTTC
size: many; J: TRBJ1-2; D: TRBD1; V: TRBV28; CDR3: CASAGGQGHGYTF; DNA: TGTGCCAGCGCGGGGGGACAGGGCCATGGCTACACCTTC
size: .; J: TRBJ1-5; D: .; V: TRBV19; CDR3: CASSKEDSANQPQHF; DNA: TGTGCCAGTAGTAAGGAGGACAGCGCGAATCAGCCCCAGCATTTT
size: .; J: TRBJ2-7; D: .; V: TRBV4-3; CDR3: CASSPLGTTYEQYF; DNA: TGCGCCAGCAGCCCACTGGGCACAACCTACGAGCAGTACTTC
size: few; J: TRBJ2-2; D: .; V: TRBV12-3/TRBV12-4; CDR3: CASSPPWLGELFF; DNA: TGTGCCAGCAGCCCCCCCTGGCTCGGGGAGCTGTTTTTT
size: few; J: TRBJ2-5; D: TRBD1; V: TRBV5-1; CDR3: CASSSTRTGARETQYF; DNA: TGCGCCAGCAGCTCGACCCGAACAGGGGCCAGGGAGACCCAGTACTTC
size: many; J: TRBJ2-2; D: .; V: TRBV12-3/TRBV12-4; CDR3: CASSLLPTGELFF; DNA: TGTGCCAGCAGTTTACTACCCACCGGGGAGCTGTTTTTT
size: many; J: TRBJ2-1; D: .; V: TRBV28; CDR3: CASSPPLDRYNEQFF; DNA: TGTGCCAGCAGTCCCCCCCTGGACAGATACAATGAGCAGTTCTTC
size: many; J: TRBJ2-1; D: .; V: TRBV3-1; CDR3: CASSQWAGGQNEQFF; DNA: TGTGCCAGCAGCCAATGGGCAGGGGGGCAGAATGAGCAGTTCTTC
size: few; J: TRBJ1-4; D: .; V: TRBV12-3/TRBV12-4; CDR3: CASSSNSDEKLFF; DNA: TGTGCCAGCAGTTCCAACTCGGATGAAAAACTGTTTTTT
size: many; J: TRBJ2-1; D: .; V: TRBV27; CDR3: CASSMRDQNNEQFF; DNA: TGTGCCAGCAGTATGCGGGACCAAAACAATGAGCAGTTCTTC
size: .; J: TRBJ2-2; D: .; V: TRBV20-1; CDR3: CSARGGSKGLFF; DNA: TGCAGTGCTAGAGGGGGTAGCAAGGGGCTGTTTTTT
size: many; J: TRBJ1-6; D: TRBD1; V: TRBV5-1; CDR3: CASSMNSDRGNSPLHF; DNA: TGCGCCAGCAGCATGAACTCGGACAGGGGGAATTCACCCCTCCACTTT
size: .; J: TRBJ1-6; D: TRBD1; V: TRBV30; CDR3: CAWSVTGNRGKGNSPLHF; DNA: TGTGCCTGGAGTGTAACGGGGAACAGGGGGAAGGGAAATTCACCCCTCCACTTT
size: many; J: TRBJ1-2; D: .; V: TRBV20-1; CDR3: CSARDQITGGYTF; DNA: TGCAGTGCTAGAGATCAAATCACTGGTGGCTACACCTTC